At least ten counts were recorded for the clone carrying this TCR beta chain. The repertoire came from unfractionated whole blood and reflected all unsorted peripheral T cells. V gave up 1 base and J gave up 3 bases; unmatched junction bases: 5. Per germline, CDR1 SGHTA and CDR2 FQGNSA. The CDR3 is made up of 15 amino acids. These data originate in a study of HIV-infected patients and healthy controls. cDNA was made from roughly 470 ng RNA using alpha and beta constant primers. Separate chain-specific third strand synthesis with multiplexing indices produced the alpha and beta libraries. TCRdb ran MiXCR on the 5' RACE reads and lists one entry per CDR3 protein. The repertoire holds over 7,500 distinct CDR3 sequences, with 5% to 6.5% as singletons.

The sequence was collected from an adult with HIV infection. The rearrangement links TRBV7-2 to TRBJ1-1; TRBD1 agrees at 7 bases. The sample in question was blood, obtained before antiretroviral therapy. The CDR3 bases are TGTGCCAGCAGCTTAGTAAACAGGGGTTACACTGAAGCTTTCTTT. It encodes CASSLVNRGYTEAFF.